The T cell receptor beta chain under discussion was sequenced for a study of shared clonotypes between healthy human individuals. General study findings and limits: Generally, naive subsets (rather than memory subsets) showed larger estimated richness.

TCRdb's table, derived via immunoSEQ multiplex PCR, lists solely in-frame clones and lacks some. The table shows some 580,000 clones, with about 96% occurring only once. In regard to this clone: Its matching antigen is unknown.

Germline-derived CDR1 and CDR2 are MNHNY and SVGAGI (reference sequence). Trimming shortened V by 2 bases and J by 4 bases, and 5 bases separated the two germline ends. There are 12 residues in the CDR3. The material sequenced was naive CD4+ T cells sorted from blood. Subset given: CD45RA+ positively selected. This receptor was identified in a woman aged 25 to 39 in good health. The chain combines TRBV6-6 with TRBJ1-1, with D uncertain. DNA for the CDR3: TGTGCCAGCAGTTACGACCTCACTGAAGCTTTCTTT. Amino acids: CASSYDLTEAFF.